This TCR beta chain was recovered during a study of graft-versus-host responses after intestinal transplantation. On the study more broadly: Multivisceral, liver-intestinal, or isolated intestinal grafts were transplanted into recipients. Recipients across the board were started on anti-thymocyte globulin induction, then kept on tacrolimus and steroids for approximately three years.

With 5 bases clipped from V and 5 bases from J, the junction kept 10 bases outside the gene matches. The CDR3 is made up of 15 amino acids. The germline V gene has CDR1 LNHDA and CDR2 SQIVND (reference sequence). Remarks on this clone: Its specificity is unknown.

Generated by immunoSEQ multiplex PCR, the TCRdb table keeps only in-frame clones and is missing some. The sample lists roughly 120,000 clones, 85% to 95% occurring once. The sequence was obtained from a human donor who was the organ donor for an intestinal transplant. The sequenced sample was unstimulated CD4+ T cells sorted from spleen or lymph node cells, obtained before transplant. The genes are TRBV19 and TRBJ2-5; 8 bases agree with TRBD1. As DNA, the CDR3 is TGTGCCAGTAGTCAGGGACAGGCCAACGGCGAGACCCAGTACTTC. Amino acid sequence: CASSQGQANGETQYF.